The 32 T cell receptor beta chains below were found in one sample sequenced in a study of tumor and adjacent non-tumor tissue in lung cancer. This sample's RNA came from whole unsorted tissue. The library came from three nested PCR rounds adapted from ARM-PCR protocols. TCRdb re-analysed the multiplex PCR reads in MiXCR, keeping a single row per CDR3 protein. The data hold 55,000 to 70,000 distinct CDR3 sequences, with 60% observed a single time. Material: lung tumor tissue. All receptors come from a man in his fifties or sixties with non-small cell lung cancer.

This clonotype was recorded a few times. A much larger clone lies one base from this, so it may be a read error. No conserved phenylalanine or tryptophan is present at the end of the CDR3, so a read error is the likely explanation. V is TRBV20-1 and J is TRBJ1-1, with unresolved D. CDR1 is DFQATT, CDR2 SNEGSKA, per germline (reference sequence). Trimming took 6 bases from V and 4 from J, leaving 9 bases between them. The CDR3 length is 11 residues. CDR3 DNA sequence: TGCAGTGCCCCAACTGCCACTGAAGCTTTCCTT. Encoded protein: CSAPTATEAFL.

Turning to this clonotype: A read error may be the cause here, since a much bigger clone is one base away. The chain carries TRBV7-8 and TRBJ2-5; perhaps TRBD2 as D (6 bases). Trimming cost V 1 base and J 5 bases, with 14 bases left between them. The CDR3 consists of 15 residues. Germline V gene data show CDR1 as SGHVS and CDR2 as FQNEAQ. The CDR3: CASSLGGGFHETQYF. DNA of the CDR3: TGTGCCAGCAGCTTAGGTGGGGGGTTCCATGAGACCCAGTACTTC.

Note on this clonotype: At one boundary the junction diverges from the germline segment, which might be a read error. The chain has TRBV20-1 and TRBJ2-7, with TRBD1 as a possible D gene (6 bases). CDR3 length: 13 residues. The germline gives CDR1 DFQATT, CDR2 SNEGSKA (reference sequence). The CDR3 is CSATRWGLYQQYF. The CDR3 DNA reads TGCAGTGCCACTCGTTGGGGGCTCTACCAGCAGTACTTC.

Of note for this clonotype: The germline gene is not matched at one end of the junction; a read error may be the cause. This rearrangement joins TRBV4-1 to TRBJ2-3; 11 bases agree with TRBD1. This CDR3 has 17 residues. Germline assignment: CDR1 MGHRA and CDR2 YSYEKL. Here the CDR3 DNA reads TGCGCTAGCAGCCGCGGGACAGGGGGTTTTAGCACAGATATGCAGTATTTT. It specifies CASSRGTGGFSTDMQYF.

This clonotype was seen only a few times. This sequence joins TRBV24-1 and TRBJ2-7, with 9 nucleotides matching TRBD1. This CDR3 region has 16 residues. Per the germline V gene, CDR1 is KGHDR and CDR2 is SFDVKD. V lost 5 bases to trimming and J lost 0 bases; unmatched junction nucleotides: 7. CDR3 region: CATSGAGQGSSYEQYF. In nucleotides, the CDR3 is TGTGCCACCAGTGGCGCGGGACAGGGTAGCTCCTACGAGCAGTACTTC.

To note about this clonotype: At one end, the junction sequence differs from germline, possibly due to a read error. The chain links TRBV6-5 to TRBJ2-6, with D possibly matching TRBD2 (8 bases). The CDR3 spans 17 residues. Germline CDR1 and CDR2: MNHEY and SVGAGI. Written as DNA, the CDR3 is TGTGAAAGCAGTTACACCGACAGGGCGCGGGGGGCCAACGTCCTGGCTTTC. It translates to CESSYTDRARGANVLAF.

The rearrangement uses TRBV29-1 and TRBJ2-7; 7 bases align to TRBD1. This CDR3 is 13 amino acids long. Germline CDR1 and CDR2: SQVTM and ANQGSEA. Germline trimming cut 5 bases from V and 10 bases from J; bases unmatched to any gene: 14. CDR3 protein: CSVTIGGSRGQYF. CDR3 nucleotides: TGCAGCGTTACCATAGGGGGCTCGAGAGGACAGTACTTC.

There are many counts of this clonotype. This chain joins TRBV12-3 or TRBV12-4 and TRBJ2-7; no definite D call. The CDR3 runs 13 residues. V was shortened by 5 bases and J by 7 bases, with 15 bases between the two germline ends. The CDR3 DNA is TGTGCCAGCAGTCTAGGTCGTCTGGGGGAGCAGTACTTC. This gives the protein CASSLGRLGEQYF.

The rearrangement uses TRBV20-1 and TRBJ2-7; TRBD2 aligns across 8 bases. This CDR3 is 13 amino acids long. Germline V gene lookup returns CDR1 DFQATT and CDR2 SNEGSKA (reference sequence). V shed 4 bases and J 4 bases; nucleotides not matched to a gene: 6. As DNA, the CDR3 is TGCAGTGCTAATTCCGCTAGCGGGTACGAGCAGTACTTC. It specifies CSANSASGYEQYF.

On this clonotype itself: At one boundary the junction diverges from the germline segment, which might be a read error. This chain uses TRBV10-1 with TRBJ2-3; D not certain. The germline V gene encodes CDR1 WNHNN and CDR2 SYGVQD (reference sequence). The CDR3 has 15 amino acids. CDR3 nucleotide sequence: TGCGCCTGCAGTGATGGGTCAAACAGTACAGATACTCAGTATTTT. This sequence encodes CACSDGSNSTDTQYF.

As to this clonotype: An end of the junction differs from the germline gene, which may be a read error. The chain recombines TRBV11-2 with TRBJ2-3; TRBD2 matches at 7 bases. This CDR3 spans 16 amino acids. In germline, CDR1 is SGHAT, CDR2 FQNNGV. CDR3: CARSLASAGTGDTQYF. In nucleotides, the CDR3 is TGTGCCAGAAGCTTAGCCTCAGCGGGAACTGGAGATACGCAGTATTTT.

The chain combines TRBV11-2 with TRBJ2-7, with D possibly matching TRBD1 (6 bases). The CDR3 extends over 13 amino acids. V was shortened by 3 bases and J by 6 bases, with 12 bases between the two germline ends. Germline-derived CDR1 and CDR2 are SGHAT and FQNNGV. This chain's CDR3 is CASSLGRGSEQYF. CDR3 coding DNA: TGTGCCAGCAGCTTGGGCAGGGGTAGCGAGCAGTACTTC.

A remark on this clonotype: A much larger clone lies a single base off, so this may be a read error. The genes are TRBV5-1 and TRBJ2-3; D is perhaps TRBD1 (5 bases). The CDR3 totals 14 residues. The germline gives CDR1 SGHRS, CDR2 YFSETQ. V was shortened by 7 bases and J by 4 bases, with 16 bases between the two germline ends. Here the CDR3 reads CASSEWGSADTQYF. CDR3 nucleotide sequence: TGCGCCAGCTCGGAGTGGGGCTCTGCAGATACGCAGTATTTT. Variable domain in full (rest from reference TRBV5-1 and TRBJ2-3): KAGVTQTPRYLIKTRGQQVTLSCSPISGHRSVSWYQQTPGQGLQFLFEYFSETQRNKGNFPGRFSGRQFSNSRSEMNVSTLELGDSALYLCASSEWGSADTQYFGPGTRLTVL.

This clonotype is termed medium-sized. The chain links TRBV11-1 to TRBJ2-1; 7 bases are a match to TRBD2. The CDR3 is made up of 14 amino acids. After removal of 5 bases from V and 4 bases from J, the junction contained 5 bases not matched to a gene. Per germline, CDR1 SGHAT and CDR2 FQDESV (reference sequence). The DNA for the CDR3 is TGTGCCAGCAGCCTACTAGCGAATTACAATGAGCAGTTCTTC. Residues: CASSLLANYNEQFF.

A few counts support this clonotype. Here the CDR3 DNA reads TGTGCCAGCAGCATCGGACTAGCGGGAGGTTCCACCGGGGAGCTGTTTTTT. Protein product: CASSIGLAGGSTGELFF. The V and J genes are TRBV11-2 and TRBJ2-2; TRBD2 matches 14 bases. Unmatched junction bases numbered 6, after V lost 5 bases and J lost 4 bases. This CDR3 spans 17 amino acids. CDR1 is SGHAT, CDR2 FQNNGV, per germline.

The V gene is TRBV28, the J gene TRBJ2-7, with D possibly being TRBD1 (6 bases). The length of the CDR3 is 14 residues. V was clipped by 7 bases and J by 2 bases, with 15 bases between them. Per the germline V gene, CDR1 is MDHEN and CDR2 is SYDVKM. The CDR3 is CASKNRASPYEQYF. As DNA, the CDR3 is TGTGCCAGCAAGAACAGGGCTAGCCCCTACGAGCAGTACTTC. Full variable domain (outside the CDR3, taken from reference TRBV28 and TRBJ2-7): DVKVTQSSRYLVKRTGEKVFLECVQDMDHENMFWYRQDPGLGLRLIYFSYDVKMKEKGDIPEGYSVSREKKERFSLILESASTNQTSMYLCASKNRASPYEQYFGPGTRLTVT.

This clonotype came up a few times. The chain employs TRBV20-1 and TRBJ2-5, with D maybe TRBD2 (5 bases). V lost 5 bases and J lost 4, with 20 bases in between. Germline assignment: CDR1 DFQATT and CDR2 SNEGSKA (reference sequence). The CDR3 loop spans 15 amino acids. This CDR3 reads CSASARLAGGETQYF. The CDR3 coding sequence is TGCAGTGCTTCCGCCCGCCTAGCCGGTGGAGAGACCCAGTACTTC.

In this sample, this clonotype turned up many times. The V call is TRBV6-2 or TRBV6-3, the J call TRBJ1-2, with D hard to call. Germline V gene lookup returns CDR1 MNHEY and CDR2 SVGEGT. V gave up 8 bases and J gave up 2 bases, with 9 bases separating them. This CDR3 has 12 residues. The CDR3 DNA is TGTGCCAGCCGTGACGGAAACTATGGCTACACCTTC. This translates into CASRDGNYGYTF.

This clonotype appeared once. Possible read error: a much larger clone is one base away. The rearrangement joins TRBV10-3 to TRBJ1-5, with 8 bases matching TRBD1. Germline assignment: CDR1 ENHRY and CDR2 SYGVKD. The CDR3 has 13 residues. The CDR3 here is CAISNRGDHPQHF. In DNA form, the CDR3 reads TGTGCCATCAGCAACAGGGGGGATCATCCCCAGCATTTT.

V gene TRBV6-6 combines with J gene TRBJ2-1; TRBD1 might be the D (5 bases). V lost 8 bases to trimming and J lost 5 bases, with 19 bases between them. There are 15 residues in the CDR3. The germline V gene has CDR1 MNHNY and CDR2 SVGAGI (reference sequence). The CDR3 sequence is CASGSLQGVDNEQFF. CDR3 nucleotide sequence: TGTGCCAGCGGTTCCCTCCAGGGCGTAGACAATGAGCAGTTCTTC.

Comment on this clonotype: This likely comes from a read error, as the CDR3 has no conserved phenylalanine or tryptophan at its end. The CDR3 bases are TGCAGCGTTGGGGAGCTCGGGTGGGCCAACGTCCTGACTTTA. As protein: CSVGELGWANVLTL. The chain couples TRBV29-1 to TRBJ2-6, with D tentatively TRBD2 (5 bases). The CDR3 covers 14 residues. V was trimmed by 4 bases and J by 5 bases, leaving 12 bases between them. Germline V CDR1 and CDR2: SQVTM, ANQGSEA.

About this clonotype: The conserved phenylalanine or tryptophan is not found at the CDR3 terminus, so this likely reflects a read error. V and J are TRBV11-2 and TRBJ2-2, with a possible D match to TRBD2 (6 bases). The CDR3 loop spans 15 amino acids. Germline CDR1 and CDR2: SGHAT and FQNNGV. CDR3 nucleotide sequence: TGTGCCAGCAACAATCAACTATGGGAGGCCGGCGAGCTGTTTTAT. Translation gives CASNNQLWEAGELFY.

As for this clonotype: An end of the junction differs from the germline gene, which may be a read error. The chain joins TRBV6-6 to TRBJ2-7; tentative D call: TRBD2 (5 bases). Germline values: CDR1 MNHNY, CDR2 SVGAGI (reference sequence). The CDR3 covers 13 residues. CDR3 residues: CASSYGLSYEQYF. The CDR3 nucleotides read TGTGCCAGCAGTTATGGACTGAGCTACGAACAGTACTTC.

On this clonotype itself: This may be a read error: a much more frequent sequence differs by one nucleotide. The chain combines TRBV4-1 with TRBJ2-5; TRBD1 matches 12 bases. Germline V gene data show CDR1 as MGHRA and CDR2 as YSYEKL. This CDR3 is built from 17 residues. V was pared by 4 bases and J by 5 bases, with 11 bases of the junction left unmatched. CDR3 residues: CASSPSGQGAIGETQYF. The CDR3 DNA reads TGCGCCAGCAGCCCGTCGGGACAGGGGGCTATCGGGGAGACCCAGTACTTC.

Comments on this clonotype: A read error may explain this, as a much larger clone is one base away. This rearrangement joins TRBV29-1 to TRBJ2-2; D is perhaps TRBD2 (5 bases). The CDR3 has 14 amino acids. The V gene lost 4 bases and the J gene lost 7 bases, with 16 bases spanning the gap. CDR1 is SQVTM and CDR2 is ANQGSEA in the germline V gene. The DNA for the CDR3 is TGCAGCGTTGGTCCAGGACTGGGGATCGGGGAGCTGTTTTTT. It translates to CSVGPGLGIGELFF.

Details on this clonotype: At one end the junction does not follow the germline gene, possibly because of a read error. The genes are TRBV28 and TRBJ2-7; D unclear. There are 14 residues in the CDR3. Germline CDR1 MDHEN, CDR2 SYDVKM. The CDR3 here is CSRSLRESRYEQYF. The CDR3 region has the DNA TGTTCCAGGAGCCTAAGGGAATCAAGGTACGAGCAGTACTTC.

This chain joins TRBV6-1 and TRBJ1-6; D possibly corresponds to TRBD1 (5 bases). Per germline, CDR1 MNHNS and CDR2 SASEGT. This CDR3 spans 17 amino acids. The V and J ends lost 4 bases and 4 bases respectively, with 17 bases between them. As DNA, the CDR3 is TGTGCCAGCAGTGTAGGGACGGCAGAGGGATATAATTCACCCCTCCACTTT. It codes for CASSVGTAEGYNSPLHF.

Concerning this clonotype itself: This clone may be a read error of a much larger clone one base away. This chain connects TRBV14 to TRBJ2-7, with D possibly being TRBD1 (6 bases). V dropped 2 bases and J dropped 7 bases, with 18 bases sitting between them. Per the germline V gene, CDR1 is SGHDN and CDR2 is FVKESK. This CDR3 is 15 amino acids long. The CDR3 region is CASSQFQVLQGEQYF. DNA of the CDR3: TGTGCCAGCAGCCAATTTCAAGTTCTACAGGGAGAGCAGTACTTC.

In regard to this clonotype: Here the CDR3 omits its conserved ending phenylalanine or tryptophan, so a read error is the likely source. The rearrangement links TRBV11-2 to TRBJ1-6; D perhaps matches TRBD1 (6 bases). Germline loops: CDR1 SGHAT, CDR2 FQNNGV. The CDR3 totals 16 residues. CDR3: CVSSFSGHNYNSPLHL. The CDR3 nucleotides read TGTGTCAGCAGCTTCTCGGGACATAACTATAATTCACCCCTCCACCTT.

In this sample, this clonotype turned up once. An end of the junction does not agree with germline; a read error may underlie this. The chain has TRBV4-2 and TRBJ2-7; 8 bases fit TRBD2. Germline CDR1 reads LGHNA; CDR2 reads YNFKEQ. CDR3 length: 16 amino acids. CDR3 bases: TGTGCCAGCAGCCATGGGGGTAGCGGGATATGGTACGAGCAATACTTC. Residues: CASSHGGSGIWYEQYF.

Concerning this clonotype: The CDR3 does not end in the conserved phenylalanine or tryptophan, so this is likely a read error. V gene TRBV10-2 combines with J gene TRBJ2-5, with a tentative D call TRBD1 (5 bases). The CDR3 is 14 residues long. The germline gives CDR1 WSHSY, CDR2 SAAADI. This CDR3 reads CVSSELKGRGTQYL. The CDR3 DNA reads TGCGTCAGCAGTGAGTTAAAGGGGCGCGGGACCCAGTACTTA.

This clonotype was counted between two and nine times. This could be a read error, since a much larger clone is one nucleotide away. This rearrangement joins TRBV6-2 or TRBV6-3 to TRBJ1-5; D remains unclear. V was shortened by 4 bases and J by 5 bases, with 18 bases between the two germline ends. The CDR3 has 16 amino acids. Germline V gene sequence: CDR1 MNHEY, CDR2 SVGEGT. CDR3 DNA sequence: TGTGCCAGCAGTTCTCTCCAGGCAGGAGACTATCAGCCCCAGCATTTT. Amino acids: CASSSLQAGDYQPQHF.